This T cell receptor (beta chain) originates from a study of T cell responses to AZD1222 COVID-19 vaccine. Germline V gives CDR1 SGHRS, CDR2 YFSETQ. Trimming took off 0 bases at V and 4 bases at J, with 11 bases between the two ends. The CDR3 is 14 residues long. Only in-frame clones appear in the TCRdb table, and some are missing; sequencing was by immunoSEQ multiplex PCR. Here the sample spans around 100,000 clones, 80% to 90% being singletons. The sequencing used peripheral blood, collected on day 0 of MenACWY control vaccination. The gene calls are TRBV5-1 and TRBJ2-7; TRBD1 might be the D (5 bases). This clonotype was sampled from an adult in good health. The chain's CDR3 is CASSLAAGIYEQYF. CDR3 nucleotides: TGCGCCAGCAGCTTGGCCGCAGGGATTTACGAGCAGTACTTC.